A single T cell receptor beta chain is shown here with its context. Its antigen is not known. Trimming stripped 6 bases from V and 0 bases from J, with 9 bases between. CDR3 size: 15 residues. CDR1 is SNHLY, CDR2 FYNNEI, per germline. These data come from a study of STAT5B mutations in CD4+ large granular lymphocyte leukemia. Sequencing used immunoSEQ multiplex PCR; TCRdb keeps in-frame clones, though not all of them. The profile shows about 25,000 clones, 60% to 80% of them singletons. Study results and limitations: TRBV06-family usage was enriched in top patient clones (8/27) versus controls (2/35).

The TCR was taken from a human donor in good health. The sample consisted of CD4+ T cells from blood buffy coats. The chain couples TRBV2 to TRBJ1-6; TRBD1 might be the D (6 bases). The CDR3 DNA sequence: TGTGCCAGCAGACCGGACAGCTCCTATAATTCACCCCTCCACTTT. Translating gives CASRPDSSYNSPLHF.